The source of this TCR beta chain is a study of shared clonotypes between healthy human individuals. Overall study context: Used for every donor were three CD4 naive, three CD4 memory, two CD8 naive and one CD8 memory plate.

The protocol was immunoSEQ multiplex PCR, while the TCRdb copy is restricted to in-frame clones and leaves out a portion. Altogether millions of clones are present, about 95% being singletons, with the ten largest covering about 1.1%. V was clipped by 0 bases and J by 3 bases; unmatched bases: 10. Per the germline V gene, CDR1 is WSHSY and CDR2 is SAAADI. The CDR3 spans 17 residues. Naive CD8 cells lacked CD45RO and underwent positive selection for CCR7, leaving out terminally differentiated effector memory CD45RA+ cells. General observations from the study: Relative to memory subsets, naive subsets generally showed larger estimated richness.

Remarks on this clone: As yet, its antigen is unknown.

The sample comprised naive CD8+ T cells sorted from blood. The gene calls are TRBV10-2 and TRBJ2-7, with 8 bases fitting TRBD1. The origin of this receptor is a man aged 18-30 years in good health. For the CDR3, the DNA is TGCGCCAGCAGTGAGTCGCCCTGGGACAGGTTGATCTACGAGCAGTACTTC. Translating it yields CASSESPWDRLIYEQYF.